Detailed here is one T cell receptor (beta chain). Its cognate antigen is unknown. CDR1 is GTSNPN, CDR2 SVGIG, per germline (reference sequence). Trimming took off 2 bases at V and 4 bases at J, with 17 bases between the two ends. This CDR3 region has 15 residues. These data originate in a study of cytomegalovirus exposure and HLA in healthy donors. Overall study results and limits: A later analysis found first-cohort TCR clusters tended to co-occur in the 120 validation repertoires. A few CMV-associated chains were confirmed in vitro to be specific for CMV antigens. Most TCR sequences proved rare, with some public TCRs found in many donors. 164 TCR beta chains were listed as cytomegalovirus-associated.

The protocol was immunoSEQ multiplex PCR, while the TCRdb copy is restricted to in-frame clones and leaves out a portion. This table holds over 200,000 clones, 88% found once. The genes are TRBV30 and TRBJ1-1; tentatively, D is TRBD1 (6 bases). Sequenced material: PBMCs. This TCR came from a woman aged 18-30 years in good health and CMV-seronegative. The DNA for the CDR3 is TGTGCCTGGAGTTTCCTCCCAGGGGCTAGCACTGAAGCTTTCTTT. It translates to CAWSFLPGASTEAFF.